The 2 T cell receptor beta chains below were found in one sample sequenced in a study of beta chain features in type 1 diabetes. Expressed TCRB transcripts were sequenced because the entire RNA isolate underwent reverse transcription. The protocol was immunoSEQ multiplex PCR, while the TCRdb copy is restricted to in-frame clones and leaves out a portion. The repertoire holds 450,000 to 600,000 clones, 30% seen once, with 0.065% in the top ten. Source material: naive CD4+ T cells from blood. The receptor set was obtained from a man between 18 and 29 years old in good health.

The chain couples TRBV2 to TRBJ2-5, with 11 nucleotides matching TRBD2. The CDR3 consists of 17 residues. Germline CDR1 reads SNHLY; CDR2 reads FYNNEI. V dropped 3 bases and J dropped 2; count of bases not matched to a gene: 8. CDR3 nucleotide sequence: TGTGCCAGCAGTGATAGTGTAGCGGGAGGGCGACAAGAGACCCAGTACTTC. Its protein is CASSDSVAGGRQETQYF. Looking up the rest from reference TRBV2 and TRBJ2-5 gives the full variable domain: EPEVTQTPSHQVTQMGQEVILRCVPISNHLYFYWYRQILGQKVEFLVSFYNNEISEKSEIFDDQFSVERPDGSNFTLKIRSTKLEDSAMYFCASSDSVAGGRQETQYFGPGTRLLVL.

This clone was seen only a few times. This chain uses TRBV7-8 with TRBJ1-1; possible D gene TRBD1, 5 bases. This CDR3 region has 14 residues. V was pared by 1 base and J by 4 bases, with 10 bases between. Germline V CDR1 and CDR2: SGHVS, FQNEAQ. CDR3 nucleotide sequence: TGTGCCAGCAGCTTAGAGAGGGGAGCCACTGAAGCTTTCTTT. Its protein product is CASSLERGATEAFF. The variable domain in full, completed from reference TRBV7-8 and TRBJ1-1, reads GAGVSQSPRYKVAKRGQDVALRCDPISGHVSLFWYQQALGQGPEFLTYFQNEAQLDKSGLPSDRFFAERPEGSVSTLKIQRTQQEDSAVYLCASSLERGATEAFFGQGTRLTVV.